This TCR beta chain was identified in a study of shared clonotypes between healthy human individuals. Generated by immunoSEQ multiplex PCR, the TCRdb table keeps only in-frame clones and is missing some. The data show roughly 2 million clones, 95% seen once. Note on this clone: The target antigen is unknown.

Study-wide results and caveats: Read depth was anticipated to influence clonotype sharing among donors. Non-shared clonotypes displayed generation probabilities falling below those of clonotypes present in all four donors.

Every contributor of samples was a Caucasian grown-up residing in Nashville, Tennessee. This sequence was found in a man between 18 and 29 years old in good health. The specimen was naive CD4+ T cells sorted from blood. As for subset: CD45RA+ positively selected.

The CDR3 protein is CASSLFPKAGRNEQFF. The CDR3 DNA is TGTGCCAGCAGCTTATTCCCAAAGGCAGGGAGGAATGAGCAGTTCTTC. The rearrangement links TRBV7-9 to TRBJ2-1, with a possible D match to TRBD2 (6 bases). The length of the CDR3 is 16 residues. Per the germline V gene, CDR1 is SEHNR and CDR2 is FQNEAQ (reference sequence). Trimming left V 2 bases short and J 7 bases short, with 18 bases between.